This TCR beta chain was found in a study of CXCR3-negative and CXCR3-positive naive CD8 T cells. On the study more broadly: For each library, about 1.5 +/- 0.3 million TRB reads were obtained, around 140 million in total.

UMI labels and 5' RACE were used to prepare the TRB cDNA libraries. TCRdb reanalyzed the 5' RACE reads, giving one entry per CDR3 protein sequence and no DNA. This table holds 40,000 to 45,000 distinct CDR3 sequences. Sorts performed in triplicate captured 250,000 to 350,000 cells each from every CD8+ T cell subset. From germline, CDR1 is SGHRS and CDR2 YFSETQ. The CDR3 totals 13 residues. The sequenced material came from naive CXCR3- CD8+ T cells from blood. This sample's subset: CD45RO-CCR7+CD27+CD95- naive CD8+ T cells lacking CXCR3 (TNR3-). V and J are TRBV5-1 and TRBJ1-2; TCRdb names TRBD1, which stays unverified in the absence of DNA. This receptor was obtained from a human donor in good health. Some clones in this sample may be carry-over from other donors' samples. The CDR3 protein is CASSPGQNYGYTF.